The clone carrying this TCR beta chain was counted between two and nine times. This sample is part of a study of blood T cell repertoires in COVID-19. Across the study: T cells, B-cell-depleted T cells, or PBMCs supplied cDNA or gDNA.

Everyone who took part was roughly 18 to 90 years old, and they came from fewer than 25 US areas. The study assigned cohorts using participant-reported clinical history. Two negative PCRs, clearance, or symptom resolution had been documented for recovered Cohort 3 donors. Libraries were prepared by immunoSEQ multiplex PCR; TCRdb keeps only in-frame clonotypes and omits some of them. The table includes about 290,000 clones, 75% to 90% detected once. The sequenced material came from PBMCs or T cells enriched from blood (not recorded which). The receptor was derived from a middle-aged woman who had recovered from COVID-19.

The CDR3 sequence: CASSKQGWDNEQFF. CDR3 nucleotide sequence: TGTGCCAGCAGTAAACAGGGTTGGGACAATGAGCAGTTCTTC. The rearrangement links TRBV28 to TRBJ2-1, with D tentatively TRBD1 (6 bases). The germline gives CDR1 MDHEN, CDR2 SYDVKM. The CDR3 covers 14 residues. Trimming pared 5 bases from V and 5 bases from J, leaving 13 bases between. Supplemented by reference TRBV28 and TRBJ2-1, the full variable domain reads DVKVTQSSRYLVKRTGEKVFLECVQDMDHENMFWYRQDPGLGLRLIYFSYDVKMKEKGDIPEGYSVSREKKERFSLILESASTNQTSMYLCASSKQGWDNEQFFGPGTRLTVL.